The rows below give T cell receptor beta chains drawn from one sample of a study of cytomegalovirus exposure and HLA in healthy donors. Clones were sequenced by immunoSEQ multiplex PCR, and TCRdb holds only the in-frame ones, with some missing. There are 110,000 to 150,000 clones in the sample; almost 85% occur only once, and about 3.2% lies in the top ten. The specimen sequenced was PBMCs. The receptors stem from a man between 18 and 29 years old in good health and CMV-seropositive. The CDR3 runs from the conserved cysteine through the conserved F or W. Fields, in order: J gene, V gene, clone size, D gene, CDR3 protein, CDR3 DNA. The D gene is left open where the match is weak. Some rows mark clone size as missing; the rest say once, few, many or name a class of expanded clone.

>TRBJ1-1|TRBV6-1|.|.
CASRDGGNTEAFF
TGTGCCAGCAGGGACGGAGGGAACACTGAAGCTTTCTTT
>TRBJ2-7|TRBV4-1|.|.
CASSQDLIGGIEQYF
TGCGCCAGCAGCCAAGATCTAATCGGAGGGATCGAGCAGTACTTC
>TRBJ2-2|TRBV10-3|.|TRBD2
CAIGLAITGELFF
TGTGCCATCGGACTAGCCATCACCGGGGAGCTGTTTTTT
>TRBJ2-1|TRBV27|.|.
CASSLGRGAYNEQFF
TGTGCCAGCAGTTTAGGCAGGGGGGCCTACAATGAGCAGTTCTTC
>TRBJ2-7|TRBV28|.|TRBD2
CASSRLGTSGRYEQYF
TGTGCCAGCAGTAGACTGGGGACTAGCGGGAGGTACGAGCAGTACTTC
>TRBJ1-1|TRBV19|.|.
CASIHTGLNTEAFF
TGTGCCAGTATTCATACAGGGTTAAACACTGAAGCTTTCTTT
>TRBJ2-1|TRBV30|few|.
CAWSVQQNNEQFF
TGTGCCTGGAGTGTACAACAGAACAATGAGCAGTTCTTC
>TRBJ2-5|TRBV5-8|once|TRBD1
CASSAGDRGGETQYF
TGTGCCAGCAGCGCAGGGGACAGGGGAGGTGAGACCCAGTACTTC
>TRBJ2-7|TRBV9|.|TRBD1
CASSVGTGPYEQYF
TGTGCCAGCAGCGTCGGGACAGGGCCCTACGAGCAGTACTTC
>TRBJ1-1|TRBV6-1|.|.
CASRTGTSPNTEAFF
TGTGCCAGCAGGACAGGTACCTCCCCGAACACTGAAGCTTTCTTT
>TRBJ1-5|TRBV7-9|.|.
CASSSTSGDQPQHF
TGTGCCAGCAGCTCTACCTCAGGGGATCAGCCCCAGCATTTT
>TRBJ1-1|TRBV19|.|TRBD1
CASSLQGGTEAFF
TGTGCCAGTAGTTTACAGGGGGGGACTGAAGCTTTCTTT
>TRBJ2-1|TRBV7-6|.|.
CASSPVTGHNEQFF
TGTGCCAGCAGCCCTGTGACAGGCCACAATGAGCAGTTCTTC
>TRBJ2-2|TRBV13|once|TRBD1
CASSLPTGLNTGELFF
TGTGCCAGCAGCTTACCGACAGGGCTGAACACCGGGGAGCTGTTTTTT
>TRBJ2-5|TRBV9|.|.
CASSVEAETQYF
TGTGCCAGCAGCGTTGAAGCAGAGACCCAGTACTTC
>TRBJ1-4|TRBV7-9|.|TRBD1
CASSQVGTAGGPNEKLFF
TGTGCCAGCAGCCAAGTCGGGACAGCCGGAGGGCCTAATGAAAAACTGTTTTTT
>TRBJ2-3|TRBV19|.|.
CASHSGTASTDTQYF
TGTGCCAGCCACTCAGGGACTGCTAGCACAGATACGCAGTATTTT
>TRBJ2-7|TRBV13|.|TRBD1
CASSHSTGPYEQYF
TGTGCCAGCAGCCACTCGACAGGGCCCTACGAGCAGTACTTC
>TRBJ2-5|TRBV4-1|.|.
CASSQVAQETQYF
TGCGCCAGCAGCCAAGTAGCCCAAGAGACCCAGTACTTC
>TRBJ2-7|TRBV5-8|.|.
CASSLGLTTYEQYF
TGTGCCAGCAGCTTAGGCTTGACTACCTACGAGCAGTACTTC
>TRBJ2-1|TRBV5-6|.|TRBD2
CASSPLAGAGSSYNEQFF
TGTGCCAGCAGCCCACTGGCGGGAGCGGGTAGCTCCTACAATGAGCAGTTCTTC
>TRBJ2-1|TRBV9|.|.
CASSVDQYNEQFF
TGTGCCAGCAGCGTAGACCAGTACAATGAGCAGTTCTTC
>TRBJ2-7|TRBV28|once|TRBD1
CASSLLDRDYEQYF
TGTGCCAGCAGCCTATTGGACAGGGACTACGAGCAGTACTTC
>TRBJ1-3|TRBV5-4|once|TRBD1
CASSSSRDRGGGNTIYF
TGTGCCAGCAGTTCCTCCCGGGACAGGGGAGGGGGAAACACCATATATTTT
>TRBJ1-3|TRBV15|.|TRBD1
CATSREGGGSDTIYF
TGTGCCACCAGCAGAGAAGGAGGGGGCTCGGACACCATATATTTT
>TRBJ1-5|TRBV19|.|.
CASRAQGKGDNQPQHF
TGTGCCAGTAGAGCACAGGGAAAGGGTGACAATCAGCCCCAGCATTTT
>TRBJ2-5|TRBV28|.|TRBD1
CASLRTQGAWETQYF
TGTGCCAGCCTAAGGACCCAGGGGGCTTGGGAGACCCAGTACTTC
>TRBJ2-5|TRBV10-1|few|TRBD1
CASSGGTALTQYF
TGCGCCAGCAGCGGTGGGACAGCTCTTACCCAGTACTTC
>TRBJ1-5|TRBV4-1|.|.
CASSQDRTVQPQHF
TGCGCCAGCAGCCAAGACCGGACAGTTCAGCCCCAGCATTTT
>TRBJ1-1|TRBV5-1|once|.
CASSVGVMNTEAFF
TGCGCCAGCAGCGTCGGGGTCATGAACACTGAAGCTTTCTTT
>TRBJ1-2|TRBV5-6|.|.
CASSLRGNYGYTF
TGTGCCAGCAGCTTGCGAGGGAACTATGGCTACACCTTC
>TRBJ2-2|TRBV2|.|.
CASSDRGTGELFF
TGTGCCAGCAGTGACAGGGGCACCGGGGAGCTGTTTTTT
>TRBJ1-2|TRBV29-1|.|TRBD1
CSVDRQGWYGYTF
TGCAGCGTTGACAGACAGGGTTGGTATGGCTACACCTTC
>TRBJ2-3|TRBV5-1|.|.
CASSRETDTQYF
TGCGCCAGCAGCCGAGAGACAGATACGCAGTATTTT
>TRBJ2-5|TRBV7-9|.|.
CASSLTVQETQYF
TGTGCCAGCAGTTTGACAGTCCAAGAGACCCAGTACTTC
>TRBJ1-1|TRBV28|.|TRBD1
CASWGDRRTEAFF
TGTGCCAGTTGGGGGGACAGACGGACTGAAGCTTTCTTT
>TRBJ1-1|TRBV5-1|.|TRBD1
CASSRGHGTVAEAFF
TGCGCCAGCAGCCGTGGCCATGGGACAGTTGCTGAAGCTTTCTTT
>TRBJ2-7|TRBV9|.|.
CASSSGSSYEQYF
TGTGCCAGCAGCTCCGGGAGCTCCTACGAGCAGTACTTC
>TRBJ1-4|TRBV27|once|.
CASSLTGTSLLF
TGTGCCAGCAGTTTAACCGGGACAAGCCTTCTTTTT
>TRBJ2-2|TRBV18|.|.
CASSTAGSGPKNTGELFF
TGTGCCAGCTCAACGGCAGGGTCAGGCCCTAAGAACACCGGGGAGCTGTTTTTT
>TRBJ2-7|TRBV5-1|.|TRBD1
CASSPSDRGDEQYF
TGCGCCAGCAGCCCGTCGGACAGGGGTGACGAGCAGTACTTC
>TRBJ2-7|TRBV11-2|few|TRBD2
CASSFGSGTYEQYF
TGTGCCAGCAGCTTCGGTAGCGGGACCTACGAGCAGTACTTC
>TRBJ2-5|TRBV7-3|.|TRBD1
CASSASGTGQETQYF
TGTGCCAGCAGCGCCTCCGGGACAGGCCAAGAGACCCAGTACTTC
>TRBJ2-7|TRBV29-1|.|TRBD1
CSVDNPHRGNYEQYF
TGCAGCGTTGATAACCCCCACAGGGGCAACTACGAGCAGTACTTC
>TRBJ1-1|TRBV6-5|.|.
CASSYSAGVAFF
TGTGCCAGCAGCTACAGCGCCGGGGTGGCTTTCTTT
>TRBJ2-7|TRBV18|.|.
CASSAQGAYEQYF
TGTGCCAGCTCAGCCCAGGGTGCCTACGAGCAGTACTTC
>TRBJ2-7|TRBV2|once|TRBD2
CASSESAGGTYEQYF
TGTGCCAGCAGTGAATCGGCGGGGGGCACCTACGAGCAGTACTTC
>TRBJ2-1|TRBV19|.|TRBD2
CASSWGGNEQFF
TGTGCCAGTAGTTGGGGGGGTAATGAGCAGTTCTTC
>TRBJ1-6|TRBV5-1|.|TRBD1
CASTTGQTNNSPLHF
TGCGCCAGCACGACAGGGCAAACCAATAATTCACCCCTCCACTTT
>TRBJ2-7|TRBV5-1|few|.
CASSPTGAYEQYF
TGCGCCAGCAGCCCGACAGGCGCCTACGAGCAGTACTTC
>TRBJ2-2|TRBV4-2|.|TRBD2
CASSQDSSGGRGTGELFF
TGTGCCAGCAGCCAAGATTCTAGCGGGGGGAGGGGCACCGGGGAGCTGTTTTTT
>TRBJ1-5|TRBV28|once|.
CASSFQQPQHF
TGTGCCAGCAGTTTCCAGCAGCCCCAGCATTTT